Each of the 30 T cell receptor beta chains below was sequenced from the same sample in a study of blood T cell repertoires in COVID-19. The table came from immunoSEQ multiplex PCR; TCRdb's copy has only in-frame clones and leaves some out. The repertoire includes approximately 70,000 clones, approximately 89% of them detected once, and more than 8% sits in the top ten. The sample comprised peripheral blood. All receptors derive from a human donor in a cohort sampled during active COVID-19.

This chain links TRBV27 with TRBJ2-2; D perhaps matches TRBD1 (6 bases). Germline CDR1 MNHEY, CDR2 SMNVEV (reference sequence). CDR3 size: 15 residues. Trimming pared 4 bases from V and 6 bases from J, leaving 15 bases between. The CDR3 here is CASSSQGMVAGELFF. The CDR3 DNA follows: TGTGCCAGCAGTTCACAGGGAATGGTAGCCGGGGAGCTGTTTTTT.

The chain employs TRBV13 and TRBJ1-6, with D unclear. Trimming shortened V by 7 bases and J by 10 bases, and 14 bases separated the two germline ends. CDR1 and CDR2 from the germline V gene are PRHDT and FYEKMQ (reference sequence). This CDR3 is built from 13 residues. The CDR3, as DNA: TGTGCCAGCACGGTGGGGAGAAGCTCACCCCTCCACTTT. Translating gives CASTVGRSSPLHF. Together with reference TRBV13 and TRBJ1-6, the CDR3 gives the full variable domain: AAGVIQSPRHLIKEKRETATLKCYPIPRHDTVYWYQQGPGQDPQFLISFYEKMQSDKGSIPDRFSAQQFSDYHSELNMSSLELGDSALYFCASTVGRSSPLHFGNGTRLTVT.

This chain connects TRBV30 to TRBJ1-5; 7 nucleotides agree with TRBD1. The CDR3 extends over 15 amino acids. Germline values: CDR1 GTSNPN, CDR2 SVGIG (reference sequence). V was pared by 0 bases and J by 1 base, with 3 bases of the junction left unmatched. CDR3 coding DNA: TGTGCCTGGAGTGTACTACAGGGGAGCAATCAGCCCCAGCATTTT. It codes for CAWSVLQGSNQPQHF. The full variable domain, rest sourced from reference TRBV30 and TRBJ1-5, is SQTIHQWPATLVQPVGSPLSLECTVEGTSNPNLYWYRQAAGRGLQLLFYSVGIGQISSEVPQNLSASRPQDRQFILSSKKLLLSDSGFYLCAWSVLQGSNQPQHFGDGTRLSIL.

This clone was seen just once. V and J are TRBV14 and TRBJ1-4; maybe TRBD1 (5 bases). V lost 1 base, J lost 3 bases, and 12 bases lay in between. Germline V lookup: CDR1 SGHDN, CDR2 FVKESK. There are 16 residues in the CDR3. This CDR3 is CASSQVGGGSNEKLFF. For the CDR3, the DNA is TGTGCCAGCAGCCAAGTCGGGGGGGGATCTAATGAAAAACTGTTTTTT.

V gene TRBV2 combines with J gene TRBJ2-7; 8 bases fit TRBD1. Germline V gives CDR1 SNHLY, CDR2 FYNNEI. The CDR3 sequence is 14 residues long. Losses at the gene ends were 10 bases for V and 7 bases for J; bases not matched to a gene: 15. The CDR3 is CATHSLTGVGEQYF. The CDR3 DNA is TGTGCCACCCATTCCCTGACAGGGGTCGGGGAGCAGTACTTC.

CDR3 coding DNA: TGTGCCAGCTCACCACTTGGAGGGCAGACGACCATATATTTT. It encodes CASSPLGGQTTIYF. The chain recombines TRBV18 with TRBJ1-3; no clear D. The CDR3 contains 14 residues. Per germline, CDR1 KGHSH and CDR2 LQKENI. V was trimmed by 1 base and J by 10 bases, leaving 14 bases between them.

The chain combines TRBV19 with TRBJ2-6; TRBD1 agrees at 7 bases. From germline, CDR1 is LNHDA and CDR2 SQIVND (reference sequence). The CDR3 runs to 17 residues. With V trimmed by 5 bases and J by 2 bases, 9 bases remained unmatched. CDR3 in DNA: TGTGCCAGTAGTCTACAGGGGAATAATCCTGGGGCCAACGTCCTGACTTTC. It yields the protein CASSLQGNNPGANVLTF.

This clone was recorded only once. The chain employs TRBV11-2 and TRBJ2-7, with TRBD2 matching over 8 bases. With 2 bases clipped from V and 5 bases from J, the junction kept 11 bases outside the gene matches. The CDR3 has 16 residues. Germline CDR1 SGHAT, CDR2 FQNNGV. CDR3 loop: CASSLSRGGSYHEQYF. DNA of the CDR3: TGTGCCAGCAGCTTAAGTCGGGGGGGCTCTTATCACGAGCAGTACTTC.

The gene calls are TRBV20-1 and TRBJ1-2, with D uncertain. This CDR3 spans 11 amino acids. CDR1 is DFQATT and CDR2 is SNEGSKA in the germline V gene (reference sequence). V lost 0 bases, J lost 7 bases, and 6 bases lay in between. In nucleotides, the CDR3 is TGCAGTGCTAGAGATCCTGTTGGCTACACCTTC. As protein: CSARDPVGYTF.

A single count supports this clone. The chain carries TRBV27 and TRBJ1-1, with no clear D. Trimming cost V 4 bases and J 0 bases, with 12 bases left between them. The CDR3 consists of 15 residues. The germline V gene has CDR1 MNHEY and CDR2 SMNVEV (reference sequence). CDR3 residues: CASSSWTGMNTEAFF. The CDR3, as DNA: TGTGCCAGCAGTTCCTGGACGGGGATGAACACTGAAGCTTTCTTT.

This chain joins TRBV27 and TRBJ1-4, with no clear D. V was pared by 0 bases and J by 8 bases, with 22 bases between. Germline lookup yields CDR1 MNHEY and CDR2 SMNVEV (reference sequence). CDR3 length equals 18 residues. This chain's CDR3 is CASSLSDPGRTYGEKLFF. The CDR3 DNA follows: TGTGCCAGCAGTTTATCGGACCCTGGACGGACTTACGGGGAAAAACTGTTTTTT.

This sequence joins TRBV28 and TRBJ2-6; perhaps TRBD2 as D (5 bases). This CDR3 comprises 19 residues. The V gene's germline CDR1 is MDHEN and CDR2 SYDVKM. Deletions cut 2 bases from V and 0 bases from J, with 17 bases between. The CDR3, as DNA: TGTGCCAGCAGTTTACCCGGGGAGTGGAAGAACTCTGGGGCCAACGTCCTGACTTTC. Translation: CASSLPGEWKNSGANVLTF.

The DNA for the CDR3 is TGTGCCTGGAACCCAGGGGGCGGGTATGGCTACACCTTC. The encoded protein is CAWNPGGGYGYTF. The rearrangement uses TRBV30 and TRBJ1-2, with TRBD1 identical over 8 bases. V was pared by 4 bases and J by 5 bases, with 6 bases of the junction left unmatched. The length of the CDR3 is 13 residues. Germline lookup yields CDR1 GTSNPN and CDR2 SVGIG (reference sequence).

The J gene is TRBJ1-1, the V gene TRBV20-1; perhaps TRBD1 as D (5 bases). Trimming stripped 3 bases from V and 0 bases from J, with 11 bases between. Per the germline V gene, CDR1 is DFQATT and CDR2 is SNEGSKA (reference sequence). The CDR3 is made up of 14 amino acids. This chain's CDR3 is CSASGGAMNTEAFF. The DNA of the CDR3 is TGCAGTGCTAGTGGGGGAGCCATGAACACTGAAGCTTTCTTT.

The gene calls are TRBV11-2 and TRBJ2-7; the match to TRBD2 covers 7 bases. Losses at the gene ends were 1 base for V and 7 bases for J; bases not matched to a gene: 13. The CDR3 runs to 16 residues. Looked up from germline, CDR1 is SGHAT and CDR2 is FQNNGV. Here the CDR3 reads CASSLATWGLTGEQYF. CDR3 in DNA: TGTGCCAGCAGCTTAGCGACCTGGGGACTAACGGGGGAGCAGTACTTC.

The chain combines TRBV19 with TRBJ1-6; the D is unclear. CDR3 length equals 15 residues. CDR1 is LNHDA and CDR2 is SQIVND in the germline V gene (reference sequence). The V gene lost 4 bases and the J gene lost 8 bases, with 15 bases spanning the gap. This CDR3 reads CASSSRRTQDSPLHF. In DNA, the CDR3 is TGTGCCAGTAGTAGTCGACGGACTCAGGATTCACCCCTCCACTTT.

In nucleotides, the CDR3 is TGTGCCAGCAGTTTATCGAGGGACACTGAAGCTTTCTTT. It codes for CASSLSRDTEAFF. The chain joins TRBV27 to TRBJ1-1; D is ambiguous. The germline V gene has CDR1 MNHEY and CDR2 SMNVEV (reference sequence). V shed 0 bases and J shed 3 bases, with 5 bases lying between them. The CDR3 has 13 amino acids.

This chain links TRBV27 with TRBJ1-1; D is unresolved. V lost 6 bases and J 0 bases, leaving 8 bases between the germline ends. From germline, CDR1 is MNHEY and CDR2 SMNVEV (reference sequence). The length of the CDR3 is 13 residues. CDR3 nucleotides: TGTGCCAGCAGACAGATAATGAACACTGAAGCTTTCTTT. Protein product: CASRQIMNTEAFF.

This chain joins TRBV9 and TRBJ2-5; 12 nucleotides line up with TRBD2. J gave up 5 bases and V 3 bases, and 5 bases lay outside the gene matches. This CDR3 contains 15 residues. CDR1 SGDLS and CDR2 YYNGEE come from the germline V gene. The CDR3 loop is CASSARLAGEETQYF. The DNA for the CDR3 is TGTGCCAGCAGCGCGCGACTAGCGGGGGAGGAGACCCAGTACTTC.

The chain joins TRBV11-2 to TRBJ1-1; 8 bases are a match to TRBD1. Germline values: CDR1 SGHAT, CDR2 FQNNGV. This CDR3 comprises 17 residues. Trimming took 4 bases from V and 1 from J; bases not matched to a gene: 11. The CDR3, as DNA: TGTGCCAGCAGCTCGAAGAAGGACAGGGACCCGAACACTGAAGCTTTCTTT. Its protein is CASSSKKDRDPNTEAFF. Variable domain in full (rest from reference TRBV11-2 and TRBJ1-1): EAGVAQSPRYKIIEKRQSVAFWCNPISGHATLYWYQQILGQGPKLLIQFQNNGVVDDSQLPKDRFSAERLKGVDSTLKIQPAKLEDSAVYLCASSSKKDRDPNTEAFFGQGTRLTVV.

The chain combines TRBV7-2 with TRBJ1-5; 9 nucleotides agree with TRBD1. CDR3 length: 15 residues. J lost 4 bases, V lost 3 bases, and 4 bases had no gene match. From germline, CDR1 is SGHTA and CDR2 FQGNSA. The CDR3 DNA follows: TGTGCCAGCAGCTTGGTCGGGACAGGGAATCAGCCCCAGCATTTT. Translating it yields CASSLVGTGNQPQHF.

The chain joins TRBV5-4 to TRBJ1-1; no clear D gene. The germline V gene has CDR1 SGHNT and CDR2 YYREEE (reference sequence). The germline V and J ends were trimmed by 8 bases and 0 bases, with 20 bases remaining between them. CDR3 length: 16 residues. The CDR3 region has the DNA TGTGCCAGGAGCCCCCAAGGGAGTTACATGAACACTGAAGCTTTCTTT. It codes for CARSPQGSYMNTEAFF.

The V call is TRBV9, the J call TRBJ2-7, with 7 positions matching TRBD1. The CDR3 has 13 amino acids. Germline CDR1 is SGDLS and CDR2 is YYNGEE. The V segment lost 5 bases and the J segment 5 bases; nucleotides outside the gene matches: 7. The CDR3 is CASSPRQGNEQYF. The CDR3 coding sequence is TGTGCCAGCAGTCCTCGACAGGGTAACGAGCAGTACTTC.

The chain links TRBV11-2 to TRBJ2-1; tentatively, D is TRBD2 (7 bases). CDR1 and CDR2 (germline): SGHAT, FQNNGV. Trimming removed 0 bases at V and 0 bases at J, with 21 bases between. CDR3 size: 20 residues. For the CDR3, the DNA is TGTGCCAGCAGCTTAGAGGTGGGATGGGGGGGCCCTAGCTCCTACAATGAGCAGTTCTTC. Residues: CASSLEVGWGGPSSYNEQFF.

This clone was recorded once. The gene calls are TRBV3-1 (or the pseudogene TRBV3-2) and TRBJ2-7, with TRBD2 matching over 8 bases. This CDR3 is 14 amino acids long. The ends lost 4 bases at V and 7 bases at J; junction bases unmatched: 9. Germline V gene sequence: CDR1 LGHDT, CDR2 YNNKEL (reference sequence). The CDR3 DNA follows: TGTGCCAGCAGCCGACGGGAGGGCCGGCGGGAGCAGTACTTC. As protein: CASSRREGRREQYF.

The chain employs TRBV7-2 and TRBJ2-7; 9 nucleotides line up with TRBD1. Trimming cost V 5 bases and J 7 bases; bases outside gene matches: 15. CDR3 length: 16 amino acids. Germline CDR1 reads SGHTA; CDR2 reads FQGNSA. In DNA, the CDR3 is TGTGCCAGCAGCGAACCGGGACAGGGCGCTAGTGGGGAGCAGTACTTC. Protein product: CASSEPGQGASGEQYF.

The rearrangement joins TRBV3-1 (or the pseudogene TRBV3-2) to TRBJ1-2, with D maybe TRBD1 (5 bases). This CDR3 has 15 residues. The germline V and J ends were trimmed by 0 bases and 2 bases, with 10 bases remaining between them. Germline V gene data show CDR1 as LGHDT and CDR2 as YNNKEL (reference sequence). The CDR3 nucleotides are TGTGCCAGCAGCCAAGAGGGGCGCAGGAACTATGGCTACACCTTC. Translation: CASSQEGRRNYGYTF.

The J gene is TRBJ1-5, the V gene TRBV19; TRBD1 matches at 9 bases. This CDR3 contains 15 residues. The trim removed 5 bases at V and 2 bases at J, leaving 4 bases unmatched. The V gene's germline CDR1 is LNHDA and CDR2 SQIVND (reference sequence). Here the CDR3 reads CASSSRQGGNQPQHF. CDR3 in DNA: TGTGCCAGTAGTTCGCGACAGGGGGGCAATCAGCCCCAGCATTTT.

The chain is built from TRBV20-1 and TRBJ2-7; maybe TRBD2 (6 bases). The V end lost 6 bases, the J end lost 7 bases, and 10 bases lay between the germline ends. The length of the CDR3 is 10 residues. Germline lookup yields CDR1 DFQATT and CDR2 SNEGSKA (reference sequence). CDR3: CSAKEGEQYF. The CDR3 DNA is TGCAGTGCGAAGGAGGGAGAGCAGTACTTC.

The J gene is TRBJ1-5, the V gene TRBV27; 7 nucleotides line up with TRBD1. The V gene end was trimmed by 5 bases and the J gene end by 6 bases; junction bases not matched to a gene: 7. The germline CDR1 and CDR2 sequences are MNHEY and SMNVEV (reference sequence). The CDR3 contains 14 residues. DNA of the CDR3: TGTGCCAGCAGTCCCGGGGCAGGGGGTCAGCCCCAGCATTTT. Protein sequence: CASSPGAGGQPQHF.